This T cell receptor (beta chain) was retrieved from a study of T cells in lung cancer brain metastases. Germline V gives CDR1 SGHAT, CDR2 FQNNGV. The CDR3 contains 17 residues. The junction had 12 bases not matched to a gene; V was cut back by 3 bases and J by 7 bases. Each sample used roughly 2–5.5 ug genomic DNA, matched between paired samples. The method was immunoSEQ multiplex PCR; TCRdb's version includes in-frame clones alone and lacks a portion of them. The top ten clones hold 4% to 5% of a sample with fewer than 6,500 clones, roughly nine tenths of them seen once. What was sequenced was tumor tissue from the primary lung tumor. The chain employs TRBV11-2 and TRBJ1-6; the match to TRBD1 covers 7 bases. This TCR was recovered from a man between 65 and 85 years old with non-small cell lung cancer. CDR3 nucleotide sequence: TGTGCCAGCAGCTTGGAATTTCCGGGACAGAGAAATTCACCCCTCCACTTT. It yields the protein CASSLEFPGQRNSPLHF.